A single sample is the source of the 25 T cell receptor beta chains below, sequenced in a study of response to subunit inactivated influenza vaccine. TCRdb processed the RT-PCR reads anew with MiXCR; each CDR3 protein has one entry. The sample yields about 650,000 distinct CDR3 sequences, approximately 15% seen once. The source material was PBMCs from blood, sampled about 13 days after vaccination. The receptors originated from a man aged 45 to 65 who received an inactivated influenza vaccine.

There are a few counts of this clonotype. V gene TRBV6-1 combines with J gene TRBJ2-1, with 12 bases fitting TRBD2. Germline V gene sequence: CDR1 MNHNS, CDR2 SASEGT. The CDR3 runs to 16 residues. Losses at the gene ends were 6 bases for V and 8 bases for J; bases not matched to a gene: 11. In DNA form, the CDR3 reads TGTGCCAGCAGGCGGACTAGCGGGATCCAAGCCCATGAGCAGTTCTTC. It encodes CASRRTSGIQAHEQFF.

This clonotype was detected only a few times. This chain uses TRBV20-1 with TRBJ1-2, with 10 bases lining up with TRBD1. The V gene end was trimmed by 6 bases and the J gene end by 5 bases; junction bases not matched to a gene: 9. The CDR3 runs to 14 residues. The germline gives CDR1 DFQATT, CDR2 SNEGSKA (reference sequence). DNA for the CDR3: TGCAGTGCGATTCCGACAGGGGGCGGATATGGCTACACCTTC. As protein: CSAIPTGGGYGYTF.

The gene calls are TRBV5-1 and TRBJ1-2, with 8 positions matching TRBD1. The V gene's germline CDR1 is SGHRS and CDR2 YFSETQ. This CDR3 region has 14 residues. V gave up 4 bases and J gave up 4 bases; unmatched junction bases: 6. In DNA form, the CDR3 reads TGCGCCAGCAGCATCGGACAGGGTATCTATGGCTACACCTTC. It is translated as CASSIGQGIYGYTF.

This clonotype was counted a few times. The genes are TRBV6-2 or TRBV6-3 and TRBJ1-5; tentative D call: TRBD1 (6 bases). Looked up from germline, CDR1 is MNHEY and CDR2 is SVGEGT. V was shortened by 5 bases and J by 3 bases, with 23 bases between the two germline ends. This CDR3 has 18 residues. CDR3: CASSLSIGGQINNQPQHF. The CDR3 DNA reads TGTGCCAGCAGTCTCTCAATCGGAGGACAGATTAACAATCAGCCCCAGCATTTT.

DNA for the CDR3: TGTGCCAGCAGCCGGTCGACAGTACCAAATGAAAAACTGTTTTTT. As protein: CASSRSTVPNEKLFF. The genes are TRBV27 and TRBJ1-4; perhaps TRBD1 as D (5 bases). There are 15 residues in the CDR3. Deletions cut 6 bases from V and 5 bases from J, with 16 bases between. Germline V gives CDR1 MNHEY, CDR2 SMNVEV (reference sequence). The variable domain in full, completed from reference TRBV27 and TRBJ1-4, reads EAQVTQNPRYLITVTGKKLTVTCSQNMNHEYMSWYRQDPGLGLRQIYYSMNVEVTDKGDVPEGYKVSRKEKRNFPLILESPSPNQTSLYFCASSRSTVPNEKLFFGSGTQLSVL.

This rearrangement joins TRBV27 to TRBJ2-7, with D perhaps matching TRBD2 (5 bases). The CDR3 contains 15 residues. Germline CDR1 is MNHEY and CDR2 is SMNVEV (reference sequence). V shed 6 bases and J shed 1 base, with 16 bases lying between them. The CDR3 sequence is CASRKSGFPSYEQYF. CDR3 DNA sequence: TGTGCCAGCAGGAAGTCGGGGTTTCCTTCCTACGAGCAGTACTTC.

The sample holds a few counts of this clonotype. The rearrangement joins TRBV5-1 to TRBJ1-6, with D unclear. CDR3 length: 13 amino acids. Trimming stripped 5 bases from V and 5 bases from J, with 8 bases between. Germline V lookup: CDR1 SGHRS, CDR2 YFSETQ. CDR3 amino acids: CASREADNSPLHF. The CDR3 DNA is TGCGCCAGCAGGGAGGCGGATAATTCACCCCTCCACTTT.

This clonotype was recorded a few times. This chain uses TRBV11-2 with TRBJ2-1; D is undetermined. V lost 2 bases to trimming and J lost 0 bases, with 17 bases between them. The CDR3 has 18 amino acids. Germline loops: CDR1 SGHAT, CDR2 FQNNGV. DNA for the CDR3: TGTGCCAGCAGCTTACTAAAGATAGACTTCAGCTCCTACAATGAGCAGTTCTTC. Translated: CASSLLKIDFSSYNEQFF.

The chain carries TRBV3-1 and TRBJ1-1, with D maybe TRBD1 (5 bases). The CDR3 has 15 residues. Trimming cost V 5 bases and J 1 base, with 14 bases left between them. Germline CDR1 is LGHDT and CDR2 is YNNKEL (reference sequence). In DNA form, the CDR3 reads TGTGCCAGCAGCTACAATCCGGACAAGAACACTGAAGCTTTCTTT. Amino acids: CASSYNPDKNTEAFF.

This clonotype was counted only a few times. The V gene is TRBV2, the J gene TRBJ1-1; TRBD1 is a possible D gene (6 bases). Germline CDR1 SNHLY, CDR2 FYNNEI. Trimming cost V 6 bases and J 4 bases, with 15 bases left between them. The CDR3 extends over 14 amino acids. This CDR3 reads CASSQRDTGTEAFF. CDR3 DNA: TGTGCCAGCAGCCAACGGGACACCGGCACTGAAGCTTTCTTT.

The chain has TRBV11-2 and TRBJ2-3, with D perhaps TRBD1 (7 bases). V lost 3 bases and J 7 bases, leaving 23 bases between the germline ends. The V gene's germline CDR1 is SGHAT and CDR2 FQNNGV. The CDR3 sequence is 17 residues long. The CDR3: CASSFPVQGTPDHTQYF. CDR3 DNA: TGTGCCAGCAGCTTTCCCGTACAGGGGACTCCAGATCATACGCAGTATTTT. The variable domain in full, with the rest retrieved from reference TRBV11-2 and TRBJ2-3, is EAGVAQSPRYKIIEKRQSVAFWCNPISGHATLYWYQQILGQGPKLLIQFQNNGVVDDSQLPKDRFSAERLKGVDSTLKIQPAKLEDSAVYLCASSFPVQGTPDHTQYFGPGTRLTVL.

The chain links TRBV5-1 to TRBJ2-1; possibly TRBD2 for D (5 bases). V was clipped by 6 bases and J by 9 bases, with 22 bases between them. The germline gives CDR1 SGHRS, CDR2 YFSETQ. The CDR3 runs 15 residues. The CDR3 region is CASTPRVGSRGEQFF. CDR3 sequence (DNA): TGCGCCAGCACCCCGCGGGTAGGGAGTCGTGGTGAGCAGTTCTTC.

The V call is TRBV4-3, the J call TRBJ2-7; D is unclear. Germline values: CDR1 LGHNA, CDR2 YSLEER. Trimming removed 6 bases from V and 5 bases from J, with 17 bases in between. This CDR3 has 14 residues. CDR3 sequence reads: CASSSMDPMDEQYF. The CDR3 nucleotides are TGCGCCAGCAGTTCGATGGACCCGATGGACGAGCAGTACTTC.

This clonotype was counted between two and nine times. J is TRBJ2-7 and V is TRBV2, with 7 bases identical to TRBD1. The CDR3 is 15 amino acids. J gave up 1 base and V 8 bases, and 11 bases lay outside the gene matches. Germline V gene lookup returns CDR1 SNHLY and CDR2 FYNNEI. The CDR3 spells CASFKGAVPSYEQYF. Written as DNA, the CDR3 is TGTGCCAGCTTTAAGGGGGCAGTTCCTTCCTACGAGCAGTACTTC. The full variable domain, rest sourced from reference TRBV2 and TRBJ2-7, is EPEVTQTPSHQVTQMGQEVILRCVPISNHLYFYWYRQILGQKVEFLVSFYNNEISEKSEIFDDQFSVERPDGSNFTLKIRSTKLEDSAMYFCASFKGAVPSYEQYFGPGTRLTVT.

In regard to this clonotype: The junction departs from germline at one end; a sequencing error may be responsible. This chain joins TRBV7-7 and TRBJ2-5; 8 nucleotides line up with TRBD1. Germline CDR1 and CDR2: SSHAT and FNYEAQ (reference sequence). The CDR3 runs 15 residues. This CDR3 reads CASSLGTGPWETQYF. Written as DNA, the CDR3 is TGTGCTAGCAGCTTAGGGACAGGCCCGTGGGAGACCCAGTACTTC.

This chain links TRBV12-3 or TRBV12-4 with TRBJ2-1; D is possibly TRBD1 or TRBD2 (5 bases each). With 7 bases removed from V and 0 bases from J, the gap between germline ends came to 10 bases. The CDR3 runs to 14 residues. In DNA form, the CDR3 reads TGTGCCAGCACCCCAGGGAGCTCCTACAATGAGCAGTTCTTC. Translation: CASTPGSSYNEQFF.

This rearrangement joins TRBV29-1 to TRBJ2-5, with no clear D. Trimming removed 6 bases from V and 1 base from J, with 6 bases in between. The CDR3 consists of 11 residues. Germline V CDR1 and CDR2: SQVTM, ANQGSEA. CDR3 nucleotides: TGCAGCGTCGCCCCCCAAGAGACCCAGTACTTC. It is translated as CSVAPQETQYF.

This clonotype was observed many times. The chain couples TRBV5-1 to TRBJ2-1, with 8 nucleotides matching TRBD2. Germline CDR1 and CDR2: SGHRS and YFSETQ. The CDR3 is made up of 16 amino acids. V shed 0 bases, J shed 10 bases, and the junction held 12 bases outside the gene matches. CDR3 sequence: CASSLATGGRVSEQFF. Here the CDR3 DNA reads TGCGCCAGCAGCTTGGCAACGGGGGGGCGTGTAAGCGAGCAGTTCTTC. Full variable domain (outside the CDR3, taken from reference TRBV5-1 and TRBJ2-1): KAGVTQTPRYLIKTRGQQVTLSCSPISGHRSVSWYQQTPGQGLQFLFEYFSETQRNKGNFPGRFSGRQFSNSRSEMNVSTLELGDSALYLCASSLATGGRVSEQFFGPGTRLTVL.

A single count supports this clonotype. The chain is built from TRBV7-2 and TRBJ2-7, with D maybe TRBD2 (5 bases). The V end lost 2 bases, the J end lost 1 base, and 12 bases lay between the germline ends. This CDR3 has 15 amino acids. Germline V gene lookup returns CDR1 SGHTA and CDR2 FQGNSA. For the CDR3, the DNA is TGTGCCAGCAGCTTATTTTCTAGCCGTTCCTACGAGCAGTACTTC. Protein sequence: CASSLFSSRSYEQYF.

This sequence joins TRBV10-2 and TRBJ2-6, with D perhaps matching TRBD1 or TRBD2 (5 bases each). The germline CDR1 and CDR2 sequences are WSHSY and SAAADI. The CDR3 consists of 20 residues. Deletions cut 2 bases from V and 4 bases from J, with 24 bases between. CDR3 loop: CASSEPRGGHLRRGANVLTF. CDR3 nucleotide sequence: TGCGCCAGCAGTGAGCCCCGTGGAGGACACCTGCGAAGGGGGGCCAACGTCCTGACTTTC.

This clonotype was found a few times. This sequence joins TRBV20-1 and TRBJ1-2; 8 nucleotides agree with TRBD1. CDR1 DFQATT and CDR2 SNEGSKA come from the germline V gene (reference sequence). This CDR3 spans 14 amino acids. Unmatched junction bases numbered 12, after V lost 5 bases and J lost 7 bases. CDR3 bases: TGCAGTGCTGATGCAGGGGGCGTCGTAGGTGGCTACACCTTC. It specifies CSADAGGVVGGYTF.

The gene calls are TRBV19 and TRBJ2-1; 7 nucleotides agree with TRBD2. V trimming: 10 bases; J trimming: 12 bases; junction bases outside the gene matches: 24. This CDR3 is 16 amino acids long. Germline values: CDR1 LNHDA, CDR2 SQIVND (reference sequence). The CDR3 sequence is CATHSSGAGITMRQFF. The CDR3 region has the DNA TGTGCCACGCACTCCTCCGGAGCGGGGATTACAATGAGGCAGTTCTTC. Looking up the rest from reference TRBV19 and TRBJ2-1 gives the full variable domain: DGGITQSPKYLFRKEGQNVTLSCEQNLNHDAMYWYRQDPGQGLRLIYYSQIVNDFQKGDIAEGYSVSREKKESFPLTVTSAQKNPTAFYLCATHSSGAGITMRQFFGPGTRLTVL.

There are a few counts of this clonotype. V gene TRBV20-1 combines with J gene TRBJ2-3, with 8 bases fitting TRBD1. Trimming at V came to 0 bases and at J to 5 bases, leaving 7 bases not matched to a gene. Germline assignment: CDR1 DFQATT and CDR2 SNEGSKA (reference sequence). The CDR3 contains 15 residues. In DNA, the CDR3 is TGCAGTGCTAGAGAGGGACAGGCCTTGGGAGATACGCAGTATTTT. This translates into CSAREGQALGDTQYF.

This chain uses TRBV7-9 with TRBJ2-1; 13 nucleotides line up with TRBD2. With V trimmed by 6 bases and J by 4 bases, 3 bases remained unmatched. There are 15 residues in the CDR3. Germline CDR1 reads SEHNR; CDR2 reads FQNEAQ (reference sequence). The CDR3 reads CASRRTSGGYNEQFF. CDR3 nucleotides: TGTGCCAGCAGGCGGACTAGCGGGGGTTACAATGAGCAGTTCTTC.

The chain links TRBV12-3 or TRBV12-4 to TRBJ2-3; D is perhaps TRBD1 (7 bases). Trimming removed 3 bases at V and 3 bases at J, with 13 bases between. The CDR3 consists of 15 residues. The CDR3 DNA reads TGTGCCAGCAGTTTTTGGAGGGGGCCGACAGATACGCAGTATTTT. Amino acid sequence: CASSFWRGPTDTQYF.